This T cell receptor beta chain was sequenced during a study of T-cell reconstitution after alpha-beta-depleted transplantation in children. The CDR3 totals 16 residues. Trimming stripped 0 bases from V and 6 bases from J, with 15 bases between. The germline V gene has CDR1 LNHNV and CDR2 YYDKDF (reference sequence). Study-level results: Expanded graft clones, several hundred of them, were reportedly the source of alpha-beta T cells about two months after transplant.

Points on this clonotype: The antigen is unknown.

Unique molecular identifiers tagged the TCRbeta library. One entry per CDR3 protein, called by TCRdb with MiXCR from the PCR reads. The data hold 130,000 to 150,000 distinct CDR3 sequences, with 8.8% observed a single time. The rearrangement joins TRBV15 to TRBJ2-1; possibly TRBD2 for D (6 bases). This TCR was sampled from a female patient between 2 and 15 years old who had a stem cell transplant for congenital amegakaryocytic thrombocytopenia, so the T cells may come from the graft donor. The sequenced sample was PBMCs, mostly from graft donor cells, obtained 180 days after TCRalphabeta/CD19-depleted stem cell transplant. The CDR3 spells CATSRERGKAGNEQFF. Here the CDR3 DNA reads TGTGCCACCAGCAGAGAGCGGGGTAAGGCGGGCAATGAGCAGTTCTTC. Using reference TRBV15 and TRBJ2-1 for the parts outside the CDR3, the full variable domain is DAMVIQNPRYQVTQFGKPVTLSCSQTLNHNVMYWYQQKSSQAPKLLFHYYDKDFNNEADTPDNFQSRRPNTSFCFLDIRSPGLGDTAMYLCATSRERGKAGNEQFFGPGTRLTVL.